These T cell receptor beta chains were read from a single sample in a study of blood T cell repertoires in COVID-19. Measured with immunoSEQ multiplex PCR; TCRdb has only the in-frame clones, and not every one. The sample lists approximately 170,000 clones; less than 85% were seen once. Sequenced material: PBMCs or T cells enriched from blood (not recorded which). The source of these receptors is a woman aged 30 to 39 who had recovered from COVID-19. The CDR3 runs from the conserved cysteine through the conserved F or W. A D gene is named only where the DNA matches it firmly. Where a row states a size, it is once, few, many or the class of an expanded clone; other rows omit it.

CDR3nt: TGTGCCAGCAGCCAGACGGGGGGCAGCAATCAGCCCCAGCATTTT
CDR3aa: CASSQTGGSNQPQHF
v_gene: TRBV3-1/TRBV3-2
j_gene: TRBJ1-5
d_gene: .
abundance: .

CDR3nt: TGTGCCAGCAGTGAACTCCCTAGCCAACTTAGCACAGATACGCAGTATTTT
CDR3aa: CASSELPSQLSTDTQYF
v_gene: TRBV6-1
j_gene: TRBJ2-3
d_gene: .
abundance: .

CDR3nt: TGTGCCAGCAGCCGAGTACAGGGTTACGAGCAGTACTTC
CDR3aa: CASSRVQGYEQYF
v_gene: TRBV3-1/TRBV3-2
j_gene: TRBJ2-7
d_gene: .
abundance: once

CDR3nt: TGTGCCAGCAGCCAGAACCGGGACAGGGACTACAATGAGCAGTTCTTC
CDR3aa: CASSQNRDRDYNEQFF
v_gene: TRBV14
j_gene: TRBJ2-1
d_gene: TRBD1
abundance: .

CDR3nt: TGTGCCAGCAGTTCGACGGACAGAAACTATGGCTACACCTTC
CDR3aa: CASSSTDRNYGYTF
v_gene: TRBV27
j_gene: TRBJ1-2
d_gene: .
abundance: once

CDR3nt: TGTGCCAGCAGTTACGGGACAGGCTCCTATGGCTACACCTTC
CDR3aa: CASSYGTGSYGYTF
v_gene: TRBV6-5
j_gene: TRBJ1-2
d_gene: TRBD1
abundance: .

CDR3nt: TGTGCCAGCAGCCGGCGGACAGTATCCTACAATGAGCAGTTCTTC
CDR3aa: CASSRRTVSYNEQFF
v_gene: TRBV5-6
j_gene: TRBJ2-1
d_gene: .
abundance: .

CDR3nt: TGCGCCAGCAGCTTGGGGGCAGGCTACGAGCAGTACTTC
CDR3aa: CASSLGAGYEQYF
v_gene: TRBV5-1
j_gene: TRBJ2-7
d_gene: .
abundance: .

CDR3nt: TGCGCCAGCAGCTCTCTAGCGCCCCTTAGCTCCTACAATGAGCAGTTCTTC
CDR3aa: CASSSLAPLSSYNEQFF
v_gene: TRBV5-1
j_gene: TRBJ2-1
d_gene: .
abundance: once

CDR3nt: TGCGCCAGCAGCTTGGTGAGCGGAGCCTACAATGAGCAGTTCTTC
CDR3aa: CASSLVSGAYNEQFF
v_gene: TRBV5-1
j_gene: TRBJ2-1
d_gene: .
abundance: .

CDR3nt: TGTGCCAGCAGTCCGTCGGGAGGGAAGGTCGAGACCCAGTACTTC
CDR3aa: CASSPSGGKVETQYF
v_gene: TRBV7-8
j_gene: TRBJ2-5
d_gene: TRBD2
abundance: .

CDR3nt: TGTGCCAGCAGTACACAGCCATACTATGGCTACACCTTC
CDR3aa: CASSTQPYYGYTF
v_gene: TRBV11-2
j_gene: TRBJ1-2
d_gene: .
abundance: .

CDR3nt: TGTGCCAGCAGCCCCGAGCCGGGACTAAGCGCACTCGAGCAGTACTTC
CDR3aa: CASSPEPGLSALEQYF
v_gene: TRBV7-2
j_gene: TRBJ2-7
d_gene: TRBD2
abundance: .

CDR3nt: TGTGCCAGCAGTGAACTTAGGGGGCAAATCCATAATTCACCCCTCCACTTT
CDR3aa: CASSELRGQIHNSPLHF
v_gene: TRBV6-1
j_gene: TRBJ1-6
d_gene: TRBD1
abundance: once

CDR3nt: TGCGCCAGCAGCTTGAGTGCCGGGACAGGGGGCTCTGGAAACACCATATATTTT
CDR3aa: CASSLSAGTGGSGNTIYF
v_gene: TRBV5-1
j_gene: TRBJ1-3
d_gene: TRBD1
abundance: .

CDR3nt: TGCGCCAGCAGCACTACTAGCGGGGATGCCTACAATGAGCAGTTCTTC
CDR3aa: CASSTTSGDAYNEQFF
v_gene: TRBV5-1
j_gene: TRBJ2-1
d_gene: TRBD2
abundance: .

CDR3nt: TGTGCCAGCAGTGACTCGAGCGGGAGGGCCACCGATACGCAGTATTTT
CDR3aa: CASSDSSGRATDTQYF
v_gene: TRBV6-4
j_gene: TRBJ2-3
d_gene: TRBD2
abundance: .

CDR3nt: TGTGCCAGCAATACAGAGTCCTACAATGAGCAGTTCTTC
CDR3aa: CASNTESYNEQFF
v_gene: TRBV12-3/TRBV12-4
j_gene: TRBJ2-1
d_gene: .
abundance: few

CDR3nt: TGTGCCAGCAGTTTTAGCGGACCCTCCTACGAGCAGTACTTC
CDR3aa: CASSFSGPSYEQYF
v_gene: TRBV27
j_gene: TRBJ2-7
d_gene: .
abundance: .

CDR3nt: TGTGCCAGTAGTAGAGGCAGGGGGACAGGGAAGAACAATCAGCCCCAGCATTTT
CDR3aa: CASSRGRGTGKNNQPQHF
v_gene: TRBV19
j_gene: TRBJ1-5
d_gene: TRBD1
abundance: .

CDR3nt: TGTGCCAGCAGTGACACTAGCGGGAGGGCCTACAATGAGCAGTTCTTC
CDR3aa: CASSDTSGRAYNEQFF
v_gene: TRBV25-1
j_gene: TRBJ2-1
d_gene: TRBD2
abundance: .

CDR3nt: TGTGCCAGTAGTATAGCAGGGGTCCCGGGAGGCGAGCAGTACTTC
CDR3aa: CASSIAGVPGGEQYF
v_gene: TRBV19
j_gene: TRBJ2-7
d_gene: .
abundance: .

CDR3nt: TGTGCCAGCAGCTTAGGAGTCTACGAGCAGTACTTC
CDR3aa: CASSLGVYEQYF
v_gene: TRBV11-1
j_gene: TRBJ2-7
d_gene: .
abundance: .

CDR3nt: TGTGCCAGCAGTGAATCTAGCGGGATGGCAGATACGCAGTATTTT
CDR3aa: CASSESSGMADTQYF
v_gene: TRBV6-4
j_gene: TRBJ2-3
d_gene: TRBD2
abundance: .

CDR3nt: TGCGCCAGCAGTGAGCCGGGACTAGCGGAGGGGGAGCAGTACTTC
CDR3aa: CASSEPGLAEGEQYF
v_gene: TRBV10-1
j_gene: TRBJ2-7
d_gene: TRBD2
abundance: .

CDR3nt: TGTGCCAGCAGCCCGGACTACCCCAACAAGGTGAATGAGCAGTTCTTC
CDR3aa: CASSPDYPNKVNEQFF
v_gene: TRBV7-3
j_gene: TRBJ2-1
d_gene: .
abundance: .

CDR3nt: TGTGCCAGCAGCTACAGACAGGGTGAAGCTTTCTTT
CDR3aa: CASSYRQGEAFF
v_gene: TRBV7-3
j_gene: TRBJ1-1
d_gene: TRBD1
abundance: .

CDR3nt: TGTGCCAGCAGCTTAACGGGGGGGACTAGCTTTGAGCAGTTCTTC
CDR3aa: CASSLTGGTSFEQFF
v_gene: TRBV7-3
j_gene: TRBJ2-1
d_gene: TRBD2
abundance: .

CDR3nt: TGTGCCACCAGGGGACAGGGGTATGGCTACACCTTC
CDR3aa: CATRGQGYGYTF
v_gene: TRBV24-1
j_gene: TRBJ1-2
d_gene: TRBD1
abundance: .

CDR3nt: TGTGCCAGCAGGCCCCCAGGGAACAATGAAAAACTGTTTTTT
CDR3aa: CASRPPGNNEKLFF
v_gene: TRBV28
j_gene: TRBJ1-4
d_gene: .
abundance: .

CDR3nt: TGTGCCAGCAGCTTAGCGGGCGCAAGCACAGATACGCAGTATTTT
CDR3aa: CASSLAGASTDTQYF
v_gene: TRBV7-2
j_gene: TRBJ2-3
d_gene: .
abundance: .

CDR3nt: TGCGCCAGCAGCCTAGGACTAGCGGGAGTGGGCGGGGAGCTGTTTTTT
CDR3aa: CASSLGLAGVGGELFF
v_gene: TRBV5-1
j_gene: TRBJ2-2
d_gene: TRBD2
abundance: once

CDR3nt: TGTGCCAGCAGCCCCCAGGGGCTGAACACTGAAGCTTTCTTT
CDR3aa: CASSPQGLNTEAFF
v_gene: TRBV6-5
j_gene: TRBJ1-1
d_gene: .
abundance: .

CDR3nt: TGTGCCAGCATCCCCAATTTGCGGCTTTCGACTGATACGCAGTATTTT
CDR3aa: CASIPNLRLSTDTQYF
v_gene: TRBV28
j_gene: TRBJ2-3
d_gene: .
abundance: .

CDR3nt: TGTGCCAGCAGTTTGGTCAGGGCCCGGAGCGGGGAGCTGTTTTTT
CDR3aa: CASSLVRARSGELFF
v_gene: TRBV27
j_gene: TRBJ2-2
d_gene: .
abundance: .

CDR3nt: TGTGCCAGCAGCTTATCTGAGGGCCTGATACAGTATTTT
CDR3aa: CASSLSEGLIQYF
v_gene: TRBV11-3
j_gene: TRBJ2-3
d_gene: .
abundance: .

CDR3nt: TGTGCCAGCTCACCAACCAGGATCTCCAATCAGCCCCAGCATTTT
CDR3aa: CASSPTRISNQPQHF
v_gene: TRBV18
j_gene: TRBJ1-5
d_gene: .
abundance: once

CDR3nt: TGTGCCAGTATTCAGACAGGCCATGGCTACACCTTC
CDR3aa: CASIQTGHGYTF
v_gene: TRBV19
j_gene: TRBJ1-2
d_gene: .
abundance: .

CDR3nt: TGTGCCAGCAGTAGGATGGGGGCACGTGAAAAACTGTTTTTT
CDR3aa: CASSRMGAREKLFF
v_gene: TRBV6-5
j_gene: TRBJ1-4
d_gene: .
abundance: few

CDR3nt: TGTGCCAGTAGTATAAGTAGAGGGACAGGGGGCTTCACTGAAGCTTTCTTT
CDR3aa: CASSISRGTGGFTEAFF
v_gene: TRBV19
j_gene: TRBJ1-1
d_gene: TRBD1
abundance: .

CDR3nt: TGTGCCAGCAGCCTAATCGACAGATACTACGAGCAGTACTTC
CDR3aa: CASSLIDRYYEQYF
v_gene: TRBV7-9
j_gene: TRBJ2-7
d_gene: .
abundance: .

CDR3nt: TGCGCCAGCAGCCAAGACAGGAGCACAGATACGCAGTATTTT
CDR3aa: CASSQDRSTDTQYF
v_gene: TRBV4-1
j_gene: TRBJ2-3
d_gene: .
abundance: .

CDR3nt: TGTGCCATCACAGGGCTCTCTGGAAACACCATATATTTT
CDR3aa: CAITGLSGNTIYF
v_gene: TRBV5-4
j_gene: TRBJ1-3
d_gene: .
abundance: .